What follows are 17 T cell receptor beta chains derived from one specimen sequenced in a study of blood T cell repertoires in COVID-19. The data were produced by immunoSEQ multiplex PCR, yet TCRdb's version contains in-frame clones alone and is incomplete. The sample contains 250,000 to 300,000 clones, roughly nine tenths of which appear only once. The sample taken for sequencing was peripheral blood. Receptor source: a man over 45 with acute or convalescent COVID-19.

This chain uses TRBV27 with TRBJ1-6, with 7 positions matching TRBD1. V shed 2 bases, J shed 7 bases, and the junction held 5 bases outside the gene matches. The germline V gene has CDR1 MNHEY and CDR2 SMNVEV (reference sequence). The CDR3 length is 15 residues. CDR3 region: CASSLGGQSNSPLHF. CDR3 DNA: TGTGCCAGCAGTTTAGGGGGACAGAGCAATTCACCCCTCCACTTT.

The sample holds a few counts of this clone. The genes are TRBV5-4 and TRBJ2-5; D might be TRBD1 (5 bases). This CDR3 is built from 14 residues. The V gene lost 4 bases and the J gene lost 2 bases, with 12 bases spanning the gap. In germline, CDR1 is SGHNT, CDR2 YYREEE (reference sequence). The CDR3 reads CASSPWTRQETQYF. As DNA, the CDR3 is TGTGCCAGCAGCCCCTGGACACGACAAGAGACCCAGTACTTC.

This chain joins TRBV21-1 and TRBJ1-4. TRBV21-1 is an annotated pseudogene. The length of the CDR3 is 15 residues. The CDR3 loop is CASSNAGHVEEKLFF. In DNA form, the CDR3 reads TGTGCCAGCAGCAATGCGGGGCATGTTGAGGAAAAACTGTTTTTT.

J is TRBJ2-7 and V is TRBV13; 7 positions agree with TRBD1. The germline gives CDR1 PRHDT, CDR2 FYEKMQ (reference sequence). J lost 5 bases, V lost 6 bases, and 1 base had no gene match. This CDR3 comprises 11 residues. CDR3 DNA sequence: TGTGCCAGCAGGCAGGGGGACGAGCAGTACTTC. Encoded protein: CASRQGDEQYF.

The chain is built from TRBV6-4 and TRBJ2-1, with 11 positions matching TRBD2. The CDR3 covers 15 residues. Germline CDR1 MRHNA, CDR2 SNTAGT. J lost 6 bases, V lost 4 bases, and 5 bases had no gene match. In DNA, the CDR3 is TGTGCCAGCAGTGTCCTAGCGGGGGGAGTCAATGAGCAGTTCTTC. Protein sequence: CASSVLAGGVNEQFF.

This clone was observed once. The chain recombines TRBV30 with TRBJ2-4, with D possibly TRBD2 on 5 matching bases. The germline CDR1 and CDR2 sequences are GTSNPN and SVGIG (reference sequence). Trimming stripped 6 bases from V and 9 bases from J, with 12 bases between. The CDR3 is made up of 11 amino acids. In nucleotides, the CDR3 is TGTGCCTGTGGGAAGGGAGCCATTCAGTACTTC. It specifies CACGKGAIQYF.

The CDR3 DNA is TGTGCCAGCAGCCCGCCCGGGACATTCCCCTACGAGCAGTACTTC. It yields the protein CASSPPGTFPYEQYF. The chain employs TRBV7-9 and TRBJ2-7, with D perhaps TRBD1 (6 bases). The CDR3 sequence is 15 residues long. V lost 5 bases, J lost 2 bases, and 16 bases lay in between. CDR1 and CDR2 (germline): SEHNR, FQNEAQ (reference sequence).

In its sample, this clone was seen a few times. The chain carries TRBV6-2 or TRBV6-3 and TRBJ2-3; 8 nucleotides line up with TRBD2. The CDR3 covers 16 residues. V lost 2 bases and J lost 2; bases outside the gene matches: 6. Germline V CDR1 and CDR2: MNHEY, SVGEGT. Here the CDR3 DNA reads TGTGCCAGCAGTTACCGGGCGGGGGGTACCACAGATACGCAGTATTTT. Translated: CASSYRAGGTTDTQYF.

This clone occurred once. The chain joins TRBV3-1 (or the pseudogene TRBV3-2) to TRBJ1-2, with D unclear. CDR3 length equals 12 residues. Trimming removed 4 bases at V and 8 bases at J, with 11 bases between. Looked up from germline, CDR1 is LGHDT and CDR2 is YNNKEL (reference sequence). CDR3 coding DNA: TGTGCCAGCAGCCTTCCCCTCGAGGGCTACACCTTC. It translates to CASSLPLEGYTF.

The chain uses TRBV6-5 and TRBJ2-3; maybe TRBD1 (6 bases). Germline CDR1 and CDR2: MNHEY and SVGAGI. The V end lost 6 bases, the J end lost 9 bases, and 16 bases lay between the germline ends. The CDR3 sequence is 13 residues long. The CDR3, as DNA: TGTGCCAGCAGCGACGTGGACAGACAAACGCAGTATTTT. Translated: CASSDVDRQTQYF.

This sequence joins TRBV5-8 and TRBJ2-2, with 8 bases identical to TRBD1. Looked up from germline, CDR1 is SGHTS and CDR2 is YDEGEE. This CDR3 spans 15 amino acids. Trimming at V came to 4 bases and at J to 5 bases, leaving 7 bases not matched to a gene. CDR3: CASSRGQGRTGELFF. The CDR3 region has the DNA TGTGCCAGCAGCAGAGGACAGGGTCGGACCGGGGAGCTGTTTTTT.

The chain carries TRBV12-1 and TRBJ1-5. TRBV12-1 constitutes a pseudogene. The CDR3 loop spans 13 amino acids. The CDR3 bases are TGTGCCAGCAGCTTTGCCAGCGATCAGCCCCAGCATTTT. Protein sequence: CASSFASDQPQHF.

The chain joins TRBV18 to TRBJ1-4; TRBD1 is a possible D gene (6 bases). V dropped 1 base and J dropped 0 bases, with 9 bases sitting between them. Germline V CDR1 and CDR2: KGHSH, LQKENI. The CDR3 runs to 16 residues. CDR3 region: CASSPQKGATNEKLFF. DNA of the CDR3: TGTGCCAGCTCACCACAAAAGGGGGCAACTAATGAAAAACTGTTTTTT.

This chain connects TRBV18 to TRBJ1-1; a weak D match, TRBD1 (6 bases). The germline V and J ends were trimmed by 4 bases and 1 base, with 13 bases remaining between them. Per germline, CDR1 KGHSH and CDR2 LQKENI. The CDR3 covers 15 residues. Here the CDR3 reads CASSLSGTPNTEAFF. DNA of the CDR3: TGTGCCAGCTCACTCTCCGGGACACCGAACACTGAAGCTTTCTTT.

The V call is TRBV19, the J call TRBJ1-6, with D possibly TRBD1 on 6 matching bases. V gave up 7 bases and J gave up 9 bases, with 16 bases separating them. There are 14 residues in the CDR3. CDR1 and CDR2 from the germline V gene are LNHDA and SQIVND (reference sequence). As DNA, the CDR3 is TGTGCCAGTACCATGGGGGGGGCGAGTTCACCCCTCCACTTT. Its protein is CASTMGGASSPLHF.

This clone has only one observation. In DNA form, the CDR3 reads TGCGCCAGCACCCCACGTAGCGGGGGAGGAACCGGGGAGCTGTTTTTT. Encoded protein: CASTPRSGGGTGELFF. V is TRBV5-1 and J is TRBJ2-2; 9 nucleotides line up with TRBD2. This CDR3 is built from 16 residues. With 6 bases clipped from V and 5 bases from J, the junction kept 11 bases outside the gene matches. Germline V gives CDR1 SGHRS, CDR2 YFSETQ.

This rearrangement joins TRBV3-1 (or the pseudogene TRBV3-2) to TRBJ2-5, with 11 nucleotides matching TRBD2. The CDR3 is made up of 15 amino acids. CDR1 LGHDT and CDR2 YNNKEL come from the germline V gene (reference sequence). Trimming removed 4 bases from V and 5 bases from J; junction bases left unmatched: 6. CDR3 DNA sequence: TGTGCCAGCAGCCTCGGGGCTAGCGGGGGGGAGACCCAGTACTTC. This gives the protein CASSLGASGGETQYF.